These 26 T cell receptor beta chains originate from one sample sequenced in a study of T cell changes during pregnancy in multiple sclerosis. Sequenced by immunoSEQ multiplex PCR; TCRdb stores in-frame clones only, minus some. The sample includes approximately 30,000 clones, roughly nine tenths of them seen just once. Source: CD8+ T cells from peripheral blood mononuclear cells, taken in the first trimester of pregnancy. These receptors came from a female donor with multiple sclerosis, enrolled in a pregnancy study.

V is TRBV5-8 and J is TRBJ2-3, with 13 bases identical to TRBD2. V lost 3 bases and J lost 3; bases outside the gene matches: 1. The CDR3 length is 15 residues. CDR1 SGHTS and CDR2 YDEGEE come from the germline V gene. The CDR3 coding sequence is TGTGCCAGCAGCTGGGGACTAGCGGGGACAGATACGCAGTATTTT. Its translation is CASSWGLAGTDTQYF.

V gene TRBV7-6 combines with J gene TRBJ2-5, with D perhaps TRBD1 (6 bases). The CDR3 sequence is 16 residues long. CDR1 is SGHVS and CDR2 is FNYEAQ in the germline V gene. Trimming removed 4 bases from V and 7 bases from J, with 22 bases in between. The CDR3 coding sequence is TGTGCCAGCAGCTCAGAACCGGGACATGGGATAAGGACCCAGTACTTC. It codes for CASSSEPGHGIRTQYF.

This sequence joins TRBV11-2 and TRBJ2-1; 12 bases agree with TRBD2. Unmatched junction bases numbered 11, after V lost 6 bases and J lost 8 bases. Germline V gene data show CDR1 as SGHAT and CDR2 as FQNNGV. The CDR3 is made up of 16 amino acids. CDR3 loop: CASSRTSGTPRDEQFF. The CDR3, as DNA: TGTGCCAGCAGTAGGACTAGCGGGACCCCACGCGATGAGCAGTTCTTC. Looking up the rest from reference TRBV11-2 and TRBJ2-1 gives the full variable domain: EAGVAQSPRYKIIEKRQSVAFWCNPISGHATLYWYQQILGQGPKLLIQFQNNGVVDDSQLPKDRFSAERLKGVDSTLKIQPAKLEDSAVYLCASSRTSGTPRDEQFFGPGTRLTVL.

CDR3 amino acids: CASSFGGLYGYTF. CDR3 in DNA: TGTGCCAGCAGTTTCGGGGGTCTTTATGGCTACACCTTC. The rearrangement joins TRBV27 to TRBJ1-2; D possibly corresponds to TRBD1 (5 bases). Deletions cut 3 bases from V and 5 bases from J, with 10 bases between. The CDR3 has 13 residues. CDR1 and CDR2 (germline): MNHEY, SMNVEV (reference sequence).

CDR3 amino acids: CASSLYQGANTEAFF. The CDR3 DNA reads as TGTGCCAGCAGTCTCTACCAGGGGGCGAACACTGAAGCTTTCTTT. V usage is TRBV27 and J usage is TRBJ1-1, with 8 bases lining up with TRBD1. The ends lost 5 bases at V and 1 base at J; junction bases unmatched: 6. CDR3 length: 15 residues. Germline-derived CDR1 and CDR2 are MNHEY and SMNVEV (reference sequence).

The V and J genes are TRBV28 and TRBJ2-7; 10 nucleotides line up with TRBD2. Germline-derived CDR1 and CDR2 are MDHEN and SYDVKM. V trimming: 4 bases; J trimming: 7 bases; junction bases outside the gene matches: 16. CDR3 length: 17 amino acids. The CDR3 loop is CASSSPPRRLAGSEQYF. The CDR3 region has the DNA TGTGCCAGCAGTTCCCCTCCCCGACGACTAGCGGGTTCAGAGCAGTACTTC.

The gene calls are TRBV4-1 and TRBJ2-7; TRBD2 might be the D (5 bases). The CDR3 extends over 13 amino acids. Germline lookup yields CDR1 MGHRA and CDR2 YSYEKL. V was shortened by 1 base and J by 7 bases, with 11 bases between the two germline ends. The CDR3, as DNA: TGCGCCAGCAGCCAAGCTCTAGCTAGAGAGCAGTACTTC. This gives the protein CASSQALAREQYF.

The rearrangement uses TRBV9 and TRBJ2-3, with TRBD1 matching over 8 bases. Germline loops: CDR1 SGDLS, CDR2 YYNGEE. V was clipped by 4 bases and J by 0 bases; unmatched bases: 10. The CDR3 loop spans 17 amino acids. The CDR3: CASSTRQGPPSTDTQYF. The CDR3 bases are TGTGCCAGCAGCACCCGACAGGGGCCACCCAGCACAGATACGCAGTATTTT.

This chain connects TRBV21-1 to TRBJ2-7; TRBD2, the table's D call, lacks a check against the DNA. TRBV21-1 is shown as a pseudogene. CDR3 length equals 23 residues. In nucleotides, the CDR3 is TGTGCCAGCAGCAAAGAGATACGGGAGCAAGGCCGATTGGGGAACCAGCTGGTTCGGGAGCAGTACTTC. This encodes CASSKEIREQGRLGNQLVREQYF.

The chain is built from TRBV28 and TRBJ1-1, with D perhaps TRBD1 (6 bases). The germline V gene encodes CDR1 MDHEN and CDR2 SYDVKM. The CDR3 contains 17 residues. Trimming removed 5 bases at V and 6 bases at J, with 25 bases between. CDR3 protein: CASSMGTIVVAGPEAFF. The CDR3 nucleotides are TGTGCCAGCAGTATGGGGACAATTGTAGTTGCAGGACCTGAAGCTTTCTTT.

CDR3: CASSLGWTSDTQYF. CDR3 coding DNA: TGTGCCAGCAGTTTAGGGTGGACTAGCGATACGCAGTATTTT. The J gene is TRBJ2-3, the V gene TRBV28, with TRBD2 matching 8 bases. CDR1 is MDHEN and CDR2 is SYDVKM in the germline V gene. The CDR3 is 14 amino acids. V shed 2 bases and J 6 bases; nucleotides not matched to a gene: 4.

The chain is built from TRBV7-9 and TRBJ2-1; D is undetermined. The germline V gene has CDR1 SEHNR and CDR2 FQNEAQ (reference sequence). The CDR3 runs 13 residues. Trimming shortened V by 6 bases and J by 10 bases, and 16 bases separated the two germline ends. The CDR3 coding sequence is TGTGCCAGCAGTATTCAGAGGATTGGAGAGCAGTTCTTC. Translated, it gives CASSIQRIGEQFF. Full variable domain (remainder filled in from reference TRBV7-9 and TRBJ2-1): DTGVSQNPRHKITKRGQNVTFRCDPISEHNRLYWYRQTLGQGPEFLTYFQNEAQLEKSRLLSDRFSAERPKGSFSTLEIQRTEQGDSAMYLCASSIQRIGEQFFGPGTRLTVL.

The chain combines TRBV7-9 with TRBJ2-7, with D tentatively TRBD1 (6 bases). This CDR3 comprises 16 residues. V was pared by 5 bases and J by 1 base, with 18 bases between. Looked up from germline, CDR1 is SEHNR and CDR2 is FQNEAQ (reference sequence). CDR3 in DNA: TGTGCCAGCAGCGCCCGTTCTCGGGACAATTCCTACGAGCAGTACTTC. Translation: CASSARSRDNSYEQYF.

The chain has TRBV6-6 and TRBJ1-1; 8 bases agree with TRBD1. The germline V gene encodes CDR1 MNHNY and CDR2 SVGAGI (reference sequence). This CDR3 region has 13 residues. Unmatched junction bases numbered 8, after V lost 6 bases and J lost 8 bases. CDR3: CASRVQGGSEAFF. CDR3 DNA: TGTGCCAGCAGAGTACAGGGGGGCTCCGAAGCTTTCTTT.

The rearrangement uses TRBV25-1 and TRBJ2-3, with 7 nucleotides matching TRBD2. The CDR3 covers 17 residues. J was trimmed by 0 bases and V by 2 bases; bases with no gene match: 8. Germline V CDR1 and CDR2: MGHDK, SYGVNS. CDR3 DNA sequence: TGTGCCAGCAGTGAACTAGCGGTAACTACTAGCACAGATACGCAGTATTTT. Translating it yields CASSELAVTTSTDTQYF.

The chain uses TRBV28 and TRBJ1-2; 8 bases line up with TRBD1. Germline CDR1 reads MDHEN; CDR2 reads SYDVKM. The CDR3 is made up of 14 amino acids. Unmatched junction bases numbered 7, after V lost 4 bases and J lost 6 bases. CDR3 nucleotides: TGTGCCAGCAGTTATGGGCAGGGGGCCAATGGCTACACCTTC. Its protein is CASSYGQGANGYTF.

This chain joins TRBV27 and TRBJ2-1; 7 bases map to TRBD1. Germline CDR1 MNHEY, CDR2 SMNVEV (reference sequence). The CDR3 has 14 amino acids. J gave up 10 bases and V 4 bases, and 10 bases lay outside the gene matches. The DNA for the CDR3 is TGTGCCAGCAGTTGGTGGGGACAGATCGAAGAGCAGTTCTTC. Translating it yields CASSWWGQIEEQFF.

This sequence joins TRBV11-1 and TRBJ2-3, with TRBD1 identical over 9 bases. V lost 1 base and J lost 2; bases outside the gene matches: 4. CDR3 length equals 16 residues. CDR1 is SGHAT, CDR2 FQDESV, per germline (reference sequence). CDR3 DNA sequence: TGTGCCAGCAGCTTAGAACAGGGGGCTTACACAGATACGCAGTATTTT. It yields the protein CASSLEQGAYTDTQYF.

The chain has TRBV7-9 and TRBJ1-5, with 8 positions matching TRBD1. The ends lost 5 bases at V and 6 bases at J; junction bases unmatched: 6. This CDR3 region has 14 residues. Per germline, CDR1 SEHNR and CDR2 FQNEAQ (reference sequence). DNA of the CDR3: TGTGCCAGCAGCCCGACAGGGGTGAGTCAGCCCCAGCATTTT. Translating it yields CASSPTGVSQPQHF.

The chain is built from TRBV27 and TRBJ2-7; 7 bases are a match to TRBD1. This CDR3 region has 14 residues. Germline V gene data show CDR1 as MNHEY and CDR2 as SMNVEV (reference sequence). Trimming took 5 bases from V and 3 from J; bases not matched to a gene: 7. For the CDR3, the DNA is TGTGCCAGCAGTCCCCGGACAGGATACTACGAGCAGTACTTC. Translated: CASSPRTGYYEQYF.

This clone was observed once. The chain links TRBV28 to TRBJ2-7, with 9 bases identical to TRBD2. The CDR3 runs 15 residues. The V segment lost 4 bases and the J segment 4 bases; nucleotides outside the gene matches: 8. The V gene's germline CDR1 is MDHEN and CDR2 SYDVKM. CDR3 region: CASSSPRREGYEQYF. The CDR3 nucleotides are TGTGCCAGCAGTTCGCCTAGGCGGGAGGGTTACGAGCAGTACTTC.

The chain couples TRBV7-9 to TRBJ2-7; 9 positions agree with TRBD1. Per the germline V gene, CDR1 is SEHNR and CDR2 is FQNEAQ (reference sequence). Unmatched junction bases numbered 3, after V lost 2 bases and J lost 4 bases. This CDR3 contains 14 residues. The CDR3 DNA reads TGTGCCAGCAGCTTAATGGGACAGGGTTACGAGCAGTACTTC. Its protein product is CASSLMGQGYEQYF.

The CDR3 loop is CASTVAATSSTDTQYF. CDR3 sequence (DNA): TGTGCCAGCACCGTAGCTGCTACCTCTAGCACAGATACGCAGTATTTT. The chain couples TRBV7-9 to TRBJ2-3; the D is unclear. Germline V gene sequence: CDR1 SEHNR, CDR2 FQNEAQ (reference sequence). The CDR3 loop spans 16 amino acids. V was cut by 7 bases and J by 0 bases, with 17 bases left in between.

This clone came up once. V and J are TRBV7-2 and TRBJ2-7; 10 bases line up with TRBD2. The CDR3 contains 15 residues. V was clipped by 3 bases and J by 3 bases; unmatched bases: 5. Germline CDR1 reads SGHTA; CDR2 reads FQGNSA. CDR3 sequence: CASSFSTSGYYEQYF. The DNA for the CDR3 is TGTGCCAGCAGCTTCTCGACTAGCGGGTACTACGAGCAGTACTTC. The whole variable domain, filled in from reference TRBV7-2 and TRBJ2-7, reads GAGVSQSPSNKVTEKGKDVELRCDPISGHTALYWYRQSLGQGLEFLIYFQGNSAPDKSGLPSDRFSAERTGGSVSTLTIQRTQQEDSAVYLCASSFSTSGYYEQYFGPGTRLTVT.

The CDR3 loop is CASSIPLGLAYGYTF. The CDR3 region has the DNA TGTGCCAGCAGCATTCCCCTTGGGCTGGCCTATGGCTACACCTTC. The chain recombines TRBV7-2 with TRBJ1-2; D gene unclear. CDR3 length: 15 residues. With 5 bases removed from V and 4 bases from J, the gap between germline ends came to 17 bases. The germline V gene has CDR1 SGHTA and CDR2 FQGNSA.

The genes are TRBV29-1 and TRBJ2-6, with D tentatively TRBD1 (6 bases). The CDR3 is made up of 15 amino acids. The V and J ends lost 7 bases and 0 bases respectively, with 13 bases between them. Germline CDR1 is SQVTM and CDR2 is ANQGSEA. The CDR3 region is CSAVTGSSGANVLTF. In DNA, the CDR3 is TGCAGCGCAGTTACAGGGTCCTCTGGGGCCAACGTCCTGACTTTC.